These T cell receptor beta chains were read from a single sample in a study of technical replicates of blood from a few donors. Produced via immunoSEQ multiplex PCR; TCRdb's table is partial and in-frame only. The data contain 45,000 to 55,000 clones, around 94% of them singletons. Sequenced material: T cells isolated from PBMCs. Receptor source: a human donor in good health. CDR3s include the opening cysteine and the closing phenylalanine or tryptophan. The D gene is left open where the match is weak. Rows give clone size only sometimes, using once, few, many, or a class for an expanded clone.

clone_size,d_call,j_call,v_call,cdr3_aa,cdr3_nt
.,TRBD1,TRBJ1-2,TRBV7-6,CASSPGTAHYGYTF,TGTGCCAGCAGCCCCGGGACAGCCCACTATGGCTACACCTTC
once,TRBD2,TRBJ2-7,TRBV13,CASSLGLAGGEQYF,TGTGCCAGCAGCCTAGGACTAGCGGGAGGCGAGCAGTACTTC
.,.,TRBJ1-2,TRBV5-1,CASKPPGWDYGYTF,TGCGCCAGCAAACCACCAGGGTGGGACTATGGCTACACCTTC
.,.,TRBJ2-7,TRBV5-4,CASSPGQPYEQYF,TGTGCCAGCAGCCCCGGACAGCCCTACGAGCAGTACTTC
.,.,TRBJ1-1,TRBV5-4,CASSSVFGGENTEAFF,TGTGCCAGCAGCTCAGTGTTTGGGGGGGAGAACACTGAAGCTTTCTTT
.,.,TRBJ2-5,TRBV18,CASSPGGWGETQYF,TGTGCCAGCTCACCAGGAGGTTGGGGAGAGACCCAGTACTTC
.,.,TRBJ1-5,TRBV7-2,CASHMGPYSNQPQHF,TGTGCCAGCCACATGGGGCCATATAGCAATCAGCCCCAGCATTTT
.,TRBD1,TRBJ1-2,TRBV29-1,CSGGTDDYGYTF,TGCAGCGGAGGGACAGACGACTATGGCTACACCTTC
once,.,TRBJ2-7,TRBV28,CASSFDGNNWGQYF,TGTGCCAGCAGTTTTGACGGGAATAATTGGGGGCAGTACTTC
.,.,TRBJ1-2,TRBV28,CASSRQARYTF,TGTGCCAGCAGTCGACAGGCCCGCTACACCTTC
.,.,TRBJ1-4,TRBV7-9,CASSPDKNEKLFF,TGTGCCAGCAGCCCGGACAAGAATGAAAAACTGTTTTTT
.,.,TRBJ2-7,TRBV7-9,CASSAARSPYEQYF,TGTGCCAGCAGCGCAGCCAGGTCGCCCTACGAGCAGTACTTC
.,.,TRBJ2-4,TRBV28,CASSLIAGVLAKNIQYF,TGTGCCAGCAGTTTAATAGCAGGGGTTTTAGCCAAAAACATTCAGTACTTC
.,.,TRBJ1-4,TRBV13,CASSLRPVPTTNEKLFF,TGTGCCAGCAGCTTGCGTCCTGTCCCCACAACTAATGAAAAACTGTTTTTT
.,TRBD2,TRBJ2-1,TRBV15,CATSRVPGLGRNEQFF,TGTGCCACCAGCAGAGTTCCAGGACTAGGTAGGAATGAGCAGTTCTTC
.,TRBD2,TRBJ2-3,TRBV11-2,CASSSRKGGSTDTQYF,TGTGCCAGCAGCTCGCGTAAGGGAGGGTCGACAGATACGCAGTATTTT
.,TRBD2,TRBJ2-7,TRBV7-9,CASSFPIAGGLADMEQYF,TGTGCCAGCAGCTTTCCGATAGCGGGAGGGCTTGCCGATATGGAGCAGTACTTC
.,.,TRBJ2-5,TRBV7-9,CASSLGWGEYQETQYF,TGTGCCAGCAGCTTAGGCTGGGGGGAGTACCAAGAGACCCAGTACTTC
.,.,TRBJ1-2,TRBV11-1,CASSLAPQGNYGYTF,TGTGCCAGCAGCTTAGCACCGCAGGGTAACTATGGCTACACCTTC
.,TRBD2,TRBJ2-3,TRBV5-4,CASSLSSGGPRNTQYF,TGTGCCAGCAGCTTGTCTAGCGGGGGGCCCCGGAATACGCAGTATTTT
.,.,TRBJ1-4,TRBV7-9,CASSFRENEKLFF,TGTGCCAGCAGCTTCCGGGAAAATGAAAAACTGTTTTTT
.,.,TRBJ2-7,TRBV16,CASSLRDGLNF,TGTGCCAGCAGCCTACGGGACGGACTAAACTTC
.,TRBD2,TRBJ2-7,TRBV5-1,CASGRTSGSRDEQYF,TGCGCCAGCGGTCGGACTAGCGGGAGTAGGGACGAGCAGTACTTC
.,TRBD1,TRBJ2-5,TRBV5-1,CASSRTGKETQYF,TGCGCCAGCAGCCGGACAGGCAAAGAGACCCAGTACTTC
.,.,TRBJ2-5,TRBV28,CASSRSGGTQETQYF,TGTGCCAGCAGCCGATCTGGGGGGACGCAAGAGACCCAGTACTTC
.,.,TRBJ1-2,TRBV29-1,CSVSGNKGCTF,TGCAGCGTGTCCGGGAACAAGGGTTGCACCTTC
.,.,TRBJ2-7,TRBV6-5,CASSGSNAYEQYF,TGTGCCAGCAGCGGGAGTAACGCCTACGAGCAGTACTTC
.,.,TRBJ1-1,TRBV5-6,CASSLVGSDGTEAFF,TGTGCCAGCAGCTTGGTGGGGAGTGACGGCACTGAAGCTTTCTTT
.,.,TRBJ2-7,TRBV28,CASSYHGAYEQYF,TGTGCCAGCAGTTACCACGGTGCCTACGAGCAGTACTTC